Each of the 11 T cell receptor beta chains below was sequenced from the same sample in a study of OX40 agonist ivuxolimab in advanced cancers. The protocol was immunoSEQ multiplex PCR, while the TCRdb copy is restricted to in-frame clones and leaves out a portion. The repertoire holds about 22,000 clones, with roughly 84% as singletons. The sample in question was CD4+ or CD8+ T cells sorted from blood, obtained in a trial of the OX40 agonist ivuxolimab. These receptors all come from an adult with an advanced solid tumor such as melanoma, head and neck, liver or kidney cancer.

In nucleotides, the CDR3 is TGTGCCAGCAGCTTTCAACCTCCTAGGACAGAGGGGGACAATGAAAAACTGTTTTTT. Translated: CASSFQPPRTEGDNEKLFF. The chain combines TRBV5-6 with TRBJ1-4; weak D call: TRBD1 (6 bases). The germline gives CDR1 SGHDT, CDR2 YYEEEE. CDR3 size: 19 residues. Trimming removed 2 bases at V and 5 bases at J, with 25 bases between.

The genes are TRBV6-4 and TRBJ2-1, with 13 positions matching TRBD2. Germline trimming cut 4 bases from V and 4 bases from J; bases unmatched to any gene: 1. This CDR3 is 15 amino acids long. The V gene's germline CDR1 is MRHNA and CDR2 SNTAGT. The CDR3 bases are TGTGCCAGCAGTGGGACTAGCGGGAGTTACAATGAGCAGTTCTTC. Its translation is CASSGTSGSYNEQFF.

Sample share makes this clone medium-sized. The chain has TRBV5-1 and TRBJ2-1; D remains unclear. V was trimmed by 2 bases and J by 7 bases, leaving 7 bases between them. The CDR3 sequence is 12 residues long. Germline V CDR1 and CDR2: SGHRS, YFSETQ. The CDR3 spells CASSLSQNEQFF. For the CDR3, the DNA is TGCGCCAGCAGCTTATCCCAAAATGAGCAGTTCTTC.

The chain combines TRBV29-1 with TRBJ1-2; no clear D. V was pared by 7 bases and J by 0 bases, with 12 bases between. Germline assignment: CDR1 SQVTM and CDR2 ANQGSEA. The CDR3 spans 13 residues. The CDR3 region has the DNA TGCAGCGCTCTGTCAGGTTCTAACTATGGCTACACCTTC. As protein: CSALSGSNYGYTF.

CDR3 loop: CASNLLAGETQYF. The CDR3, as DNA: TGTGCCAGCAATCTCCTAGCGGGAGAGACCCAGTACTTC. The rearrangement links TRBV2 to TRBJ2-5, with 8 bases fitting TRBD2. V was clipped by 7 bases and J by 4 bases; unmatched bases: 5. This CDR3 has 13 residues. From germline, CDR1 is SNHLY and CDR2 FYNNEI.

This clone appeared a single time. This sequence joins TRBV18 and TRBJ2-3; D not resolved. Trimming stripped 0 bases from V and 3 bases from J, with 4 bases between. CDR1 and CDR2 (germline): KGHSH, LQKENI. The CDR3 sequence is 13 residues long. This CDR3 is CASSPPVTDTQYF. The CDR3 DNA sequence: TGTGCCAGCTCACCACCCGTGACAGATACGCAGTATTTT.

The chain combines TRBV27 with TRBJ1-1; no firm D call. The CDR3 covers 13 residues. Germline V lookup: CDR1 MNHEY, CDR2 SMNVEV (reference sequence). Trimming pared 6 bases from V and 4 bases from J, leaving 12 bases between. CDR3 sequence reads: CASRIGFGTEAFF. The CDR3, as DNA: TGTGCCAGCAGAATTGGGTTCGGCACTGAAGCTTTCTTT.

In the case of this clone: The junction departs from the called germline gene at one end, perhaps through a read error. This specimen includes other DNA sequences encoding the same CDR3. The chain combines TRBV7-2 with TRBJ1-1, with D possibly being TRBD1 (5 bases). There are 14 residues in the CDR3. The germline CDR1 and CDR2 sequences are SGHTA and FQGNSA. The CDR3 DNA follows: TGTGCCAGCACCCTATGGGGCACTGACACTGAAGCCTTCTTT. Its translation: CASTLWGTDTEAFF.

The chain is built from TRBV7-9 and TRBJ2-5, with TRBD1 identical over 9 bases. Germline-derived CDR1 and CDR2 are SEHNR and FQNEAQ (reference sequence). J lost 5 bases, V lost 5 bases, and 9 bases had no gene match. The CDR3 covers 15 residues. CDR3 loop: CASSINRGHEETQYF. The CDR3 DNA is TGTGCCAGCAGCATCAACAGGGGGCACGAGGAGACCCAGTACTTC.

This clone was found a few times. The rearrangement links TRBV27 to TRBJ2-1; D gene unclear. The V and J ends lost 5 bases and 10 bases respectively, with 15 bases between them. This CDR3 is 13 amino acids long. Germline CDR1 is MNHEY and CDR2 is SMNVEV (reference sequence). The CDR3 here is CASSPSPPREQFF. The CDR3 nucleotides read TGTGCCAGCAGTCCATCTCCGCCCAGAGAGCAGTTCTTC.

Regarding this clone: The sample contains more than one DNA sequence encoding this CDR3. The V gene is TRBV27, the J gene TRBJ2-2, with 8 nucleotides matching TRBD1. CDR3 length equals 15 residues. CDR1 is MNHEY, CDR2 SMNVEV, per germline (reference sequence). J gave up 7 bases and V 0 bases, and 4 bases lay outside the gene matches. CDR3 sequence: CASSLSPTGVGELFF. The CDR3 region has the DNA TGTGCCAGCAGTTTATCGCCGACAGGGGTCGGGGAGCTGTTTTTT.